This T cell receptor beta chain was sequenced in a study of blood T cell repertoires in COVID-19. This clone was seen once. J lost 1 base, V lost 6 bases, and 3 bases had no gene match. This CDR3 is 14 amino acids long. Germline assignment: CDR1 MGHDK and CDR2 SYGVNS. Clones were read by immunoSEQ multiplex PCR, and TCRdb kept only the in-frame ones, dropping some. Of 40,000 to 60,000 clones in the sample, 90% were seen once. The clonotype comes from a human donor in a cohort sampled during active COVID-19. The gene calls are TRBV25-1 and TRBJ1-1, with TRBD1 matching over 9 bases. The specimen sequenced was peripheral blood. The chain's CDR3 is CASRGTGTNTEAFF. The CDR3 DNA reads as TGTGCCAGCAGGGGGACAGGGACGAACACTGAAGCTTTCTTT.